This T cell receptor (beta chain) emerged from a study of shared clonotypes between healthy human individuals. In the study overall: For every donor, three CD4 naive, three CD4 memory, two CD8 naive and one CD8 memory plates were used.

Original processing notes: Junction-only sequences without quality scores were provided by ImmunoSEQ, so filtering was different. Sequencing was performed with immunoSEQ multiplex PCR; in TCRdb, only in-frame clones are kept and a portion is missing. V and J calls and clone size follow that table, whereas D and trimming were derived from the DNA. Found here are under 1,100,000 clones, about 80% of them singletons; the top ten hold 1.4% to 1.5%. Study observations and caveats: Investigators collected only blood, and repertoires in tissues likely differ. Clonotypes shared by all four donors outscored non-shared clonotypes in generation probability.

This clone appeared once. Its antigen is unidentified. J was trimmed by 7 bases and V by 7 bases; bases with no gene match: 3. The germline V gene encodes CDR1 SEHNR and CDR2 FQNEAQ (reference sequence). The CDR3 has 11 amino acids. This TCR was recovered from a man aged 18 to 35 in good health. The sequenced sample was memory CD4+ T cells sorted from blood. Subset noted: CD45RA-negative fraction. This chain uses TRBV7-9 with TRBJ2-7; 8 nucleotides match TRBD1. This chain's CDR3 is CASNRDREQYF. The CDR3 DNA reads as TGTGCCAGCAACCGGGACAGGGAGCAGTACTTC.